This TCR beta chain was sequenced during a study of shared clonotypes between healthy human individuals. Measured with immunoSEQ multiplex PCR; TCRdb has only the in-frame clones, and not every one. The sample consists of approximately 2.5 million clones, more than 90% of them appearing once. The J segment lost 3 bases and the V segment lost 4 bases, leaving 10 bases of the junction unmatched. Germline-derived CDR1 and CDR2 are SGHNT and YYREEE (reference sequence). The CDR3 sequence is 15 residues long. Sequenced: naive CD4+ T cells sorted from blood. The subset: CD45RA+ positively selected. This sequence was found in a man between 18 and 29 years old in good health. V and J are TRBV5-4 and TRBJ2-7, with 7 nucleotides matching TRBD1. The DNA for the CDR3 is TGTGCCAGCAGCACCTCGACAGGGACGAACTACGAGCAGTACTTC. Amino acid sequence: CASSTSTGTNYEQYF.